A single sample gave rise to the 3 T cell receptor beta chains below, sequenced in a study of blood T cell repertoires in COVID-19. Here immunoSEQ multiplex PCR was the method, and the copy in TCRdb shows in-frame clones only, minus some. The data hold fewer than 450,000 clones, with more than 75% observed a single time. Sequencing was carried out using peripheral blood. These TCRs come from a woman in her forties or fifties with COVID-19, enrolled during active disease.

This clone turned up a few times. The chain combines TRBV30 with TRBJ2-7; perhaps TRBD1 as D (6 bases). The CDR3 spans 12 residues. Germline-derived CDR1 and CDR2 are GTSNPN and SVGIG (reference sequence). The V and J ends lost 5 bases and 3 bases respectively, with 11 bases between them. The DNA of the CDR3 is TGTGCCTGGTCGGGACAAGGCTACGAGCAGTACTTC. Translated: CAWSGQGYEQYF. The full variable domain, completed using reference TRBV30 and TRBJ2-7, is SQTIHQWPATLVQPVGSPLSLECTVEGTSNPNLYWYRQAAGRGLQLLFYSVGIGQISSEVPQNLSASRPQDRQFILSSKKLLLSDSGFYLCAWSGQGYEQYFGPGTRLTVT.

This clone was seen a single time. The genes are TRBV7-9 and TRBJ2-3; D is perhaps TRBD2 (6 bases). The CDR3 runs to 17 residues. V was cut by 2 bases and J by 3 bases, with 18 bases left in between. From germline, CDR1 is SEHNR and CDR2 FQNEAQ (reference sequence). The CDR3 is CASSLLVGGVGTDTQYF. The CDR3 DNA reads TGTGCCAGCAGCTTACTGGTTGGCGGGGTGGGGACAGATACGCAGTATTTT.

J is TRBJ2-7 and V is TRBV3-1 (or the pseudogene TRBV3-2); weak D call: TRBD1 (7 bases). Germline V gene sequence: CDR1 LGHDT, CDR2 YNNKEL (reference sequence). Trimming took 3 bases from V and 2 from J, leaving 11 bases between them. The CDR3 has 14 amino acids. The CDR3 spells CASSQRDRTYEQYF. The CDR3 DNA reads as TGTGCCAGCAGCCAGCGGGACAGAACCTACGAGCAGTACTTC.